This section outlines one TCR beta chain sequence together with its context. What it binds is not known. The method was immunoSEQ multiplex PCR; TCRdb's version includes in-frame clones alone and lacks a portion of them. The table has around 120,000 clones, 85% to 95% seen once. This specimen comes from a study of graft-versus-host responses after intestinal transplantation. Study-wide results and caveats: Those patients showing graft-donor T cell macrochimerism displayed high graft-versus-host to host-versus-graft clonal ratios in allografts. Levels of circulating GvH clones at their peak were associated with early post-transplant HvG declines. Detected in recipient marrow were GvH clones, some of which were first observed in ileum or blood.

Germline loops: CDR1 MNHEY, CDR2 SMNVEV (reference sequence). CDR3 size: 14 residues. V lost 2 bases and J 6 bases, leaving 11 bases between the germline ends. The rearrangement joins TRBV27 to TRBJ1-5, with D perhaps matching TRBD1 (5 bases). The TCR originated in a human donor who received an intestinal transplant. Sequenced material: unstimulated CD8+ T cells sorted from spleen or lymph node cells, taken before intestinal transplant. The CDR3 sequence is CASSLHGGGQPQHF. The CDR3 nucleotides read TGTGCCAGCAGTTTACATGGGGGAGGTCAGCCCCAGCATTTT.